This TCR beta chain was observed in a study of blood T cell repertoires in COVID-19. Study-level information: Italy, Spain and the United States were the sources of the convalescent and acute COVID-19 samples. The analysed material was cDNA or gDNA that came from T cells, B-cell-depleted T cells, or PBMCs.

The count of this clone is one. Germline V gene lookup returns CDR1 LNHNV and CDR2 YYDKDF (reference sequence). The CDR3 spans 15 residues. V was clipped by 0 bases and J by 1 base, with 7 bases between them. As handled by the study authors: It was from reference gene primer amplification that nucleated cell counts were estimated. Sequencing was performed with immunoSEQ multiplex PCR; in TCRdb, only in-frame clones are kept and a portion is missing. V, J and clone size are taken as reported in that table, and D and trimming were inferred from the DNA itself. The repertoire holds over 100,000 clones, with around nine tenths as singletons.

This rearrangement joins TRBV15 to TRBJ1-3, with unresolved D. Sequencing used peripheral blood. The receptor was derived from a man between 45 and 60 years old with active COVID-19. CDR3 in amino acids: CATSRDTGSGNTIYF. The CDR3 DNA reads TGTGCCACCAGCAGAGACACCGGTTCTGGAAACACCATATATTTT.